The clone carrying this T cell receptor (beta chain) was seen a handful of times. This CDR3 contains 15 residues. CDR1 MNHEY and CDR2 SMNVEV come from the germline V gene (reference sequence). Trimming took 5 bases from V and 7 from J, leaving 19 bases between them. Combining a sample-barcoded 5' primer with a J-beta primer mix, a second PCR ran for roughly 7 to 12 cycles. Using its own MiXCR run on the 5' RACE reads, TCRdb lists one record per CDR3 protein. The repertoire has 550,000 to 700,000 distinct CDR3 sequences, about 26% of them found once; the top ten carry roughly 20%. These data originate in a study of blood T cells in healthy people across ages. Study summary: When template switching was applied, about one barcoded beta molecule was captured per two T cells.

No fewer than 6 million PBMCs went into each sample. The chain recombines TRBV27 with TRBJ2-3; D gene uncertain. The sample taken for sequencing was blood. The sequence derives from a woman aged 65 to 85 in good health. CDR3 sequence reads: CASSTTATVTHTQYF. The CDR3 DNA is TGTGCCAGCAGTACCACAGCGACTGTCACGCATACGCAGTATTTT.